A selection of T cell receptor beta chains follows, all from one sample in a study of response to subunit inactivated influenza vaccine. A single record per CDR3 protein comes from TCRdb applying MiXCR to the RT-PCR reads. The data show about 520,000 distinct CDR3 sequences, 10% to 11% seen once. The sequenced sample was PBMCs from blood, obtained around seven weeks after vaccination. The source of these receptors is a middle-aged man who received an inactivated influenza vaccine. Both conserved end residues are part of each CDR3. A D gene is named only where the DNA matches it firmly. Where a row states a size, it is once, few, many or the class of an expanded clone; other rows omit it.

clone size | D gene | J gene | V gene | CDR3 protein | CDR3 DNA
NA | NA | TRBJ2-2 | TRBV5-6 | CASSLGAGYNPGELFF | TGTGCCAGCAGCTTGGGGGCAGGGTATAACCCCGGGGAGCTGTTTTTT
few | NA | TRBJ1-1 | TRBV7-2 | CASSLDGWKAFF | TGTGCCAGCAGCTTAGACGGTTGGAAAGCTTTCTTT
NA | NA | TRBJ1-4 | TRBV20-1 | CSAKRGAHEKLFF | TGCAGTGCGAAGCGGGGGGCGCACGAAAAACTGTTTTTT
NA | TRBD1 | TRBJ1-6 | TRBV20-1 | CSARSGQGSSPLHF | TGCAGTGCTAGATCCGGACAGGGGAGTTCACCCCTCCACTTT
few | NA | TRBJ2-5 | TRBV7-8 | CASSNGGPETQYF | TGTGCCAGCAGCAACGGGGGGCCGGAGACCCAGTACTTC
NA | TRBD1 | TRBJ2-7 | TRBV18 | CASSSPGDRGSYEQYF | TGTGCCAGCTCGTCCCCGGGAGACAGGGGCTCCTACGAGCAGTACTTC
NA | NA | TRBJ2-5 | TRBV12-3/TRBV12-4 | CASSLWGVRETQYF | TGTGCCAGCAGTTTGTGGGGGGTTAGGGAGACCCAGTACTTC
few | NA | TRBJ2-1 | TRBV7-8 | CASSQSNPPEQFF | TGTGCCAGCAGCCAATCAAATCCCCCTGAGCAGTTCTTC
few | NA | TRBJ2-2 | TRBV4-1 | CASSQDGFPGRGGELFF | TGCGCCAGCAGCCAAGATGGGTTCCCAGGGCGCGGCGGGGAGCTGTTTTTT
few | TRBD1 | TRBJ1-4 | TRBV2 | CASSERSGGNEKLFF | TGTGCCAGCAGTGAAAGATCAGGGGGAAATGAAAAACTGTTTTTT
few | NA | TRBJ1-2 | TRBV6-5 | CASSYSSEDGYTF | TGTGCCAGCAGTTACTCCTCGGAGGATGGCTACACCTTC
NA | TRBD1 | TRBJ2-7 | TRBV4-1 | CASSQHRQGVYEQYF | TGCGCCAGCAGCCAACATAGACAGGGGGTTTACGAGCAGTACTTC
NA | TRBD2 | TRBJ2-1 | TRBV19 | CASSISGGLYNEQFF | TGTGCCAGTAGTATTTCGGGGGGGCTCTACAATGAGCAGTTCTTC
few | TRBD2 | TRBJ2-5 | TRBV28 | CASSLTSGGLETQYF | TGTGCCAGCAGTTTAACTAGCGGGGGGCTAGAGACCCAGTACTTC
few | NA | TRBJ2-1 | TRBV4-3 | CASSQETHRGYNEQFF | TGCGCCAGCAGCCAAGAAACGCATAGGGGCTACAATGAGCAGTTCTTC
NA | NA | TRBJ2-3 | TRBV10-3 | CAISVRGATDTQYF | TGTGCCATCAGTGTCCGGGGCGCCACAGATACGCAGTATTTT
many | TRBD2 | TRBJ2-7 | TRBV7-2 | CASSVTGLANEQYF | TGTGCCAGCAGCGTGACGGGACTAGCAAACGAGCAGTACTTC
few | NA | TRBJ1-2 | TRBV18 | CASSPLARSAYYGYTF | TGTGCCAGCTCACCACTGGCCCGGAGTGCCTACTATGGCTACACCTTC
NA | TRBD1 | TRBJ2-5 | TRBV20-1 | CSAAGTEKETQYF | TGCAGTGCGGCCGGGACAGAAAAAGAGACCCAGTACTTC
medium-sized | NA | TRBJ2-7 | TRBV6-5 | CASTYHRDSYEQYF | TGTGCCAGCACCTACCATCGGGACTCCTACGAGCAGTACTTC
NA | NA | TRBJ2-7 | TRBV29-1 | CSGRQGYEQYF | TGCAGCGGTCGGCAGGGCTACGAGCAGTACTTC
few | NA | TRBJ2-3 | TRBV12-3/TRBV12-4 | CASTPHRDYTDTQYF | TGTGCCAGCACCCCACACAGGGACTACACAGATACGCAGTATTTT
few | TRBD2 | TRBJ2-1 | TRBV11-2 | CASSFEASGYNEQFF | TGTGCCAGCAGCTTCGAAGCTAGCGGCTACAATGAGCAGTTCTTC
NA | NA | TRBJ2-5 | TRBV5-6 | CASSATGFQETQYF | TGTGCCAGCAGCGCAACAGGGTTCCAAGAGACCCAGTACTTC
many | NA | TRBJ2-7 | TRBV20-1 | CSARDLPVTYEQYF | TGCAGTGCTAGAGATCTTCCGGTTACCTACGAGCAGTACTTC
NA | NA | TRBJ2-5 | TRBV28 | CASRSPARGETQYF | TGTGCCAGCAGATCACCTGCTCGGGGAGAGACCCAGTACTTC
few | NA | TRBJ2-7 | TRBV14 | CASSPDRAVLEGQYF | TGTGCCAGCAGCCCCGACCGAGCGGTCCTTGAGGGGCAGTACTTC
NA | NA | TRBJ2-3 | TRBV24-1 | CATSAADLSTDTQYF | TGTGCCACCAGTGCGGCAGACCTTAGCACAGATACGCAGTATTTT
NA | NA | TRBJ2-7 | TRBV5-1 | CASSLAGQDPYEQYF | TGCGCCAGCAGCTTGGCCGGCCAGGATCCCTACGAGCAGTACTTC
NA | TRBD1 | TRBJ2-6 | TRBV5-6 | CASSLAGTGFSGANVLTF | TGTGCCAGCAGCTTAGCCGGGACAGGGTTCTCTGGGGCCAACGTCCTGACTTTC
NA | NA | TRBJ2-7 | TRBV20-1 | CSAPSAAGSYEQYF | TGCAGTGCTCCCTCCGCGGCAGGGTCCTACGAGCAGTACTTC
NA | TRBD1 | TRBJ1-5 | TRBV12-3/TRBV12-4 | CASSLIKGASNQPQHF | TGTGCCAGCAGTTTAATTAAGGGGGCCAGCAATCAGCCCCAGCATTTT
NA | TRBD1 | TRBJ1-4 | TRBV5-4 | CASSGPDRAAGEKLFF | TGTGCCAGCAGCGGGCCCGACAGGGCGGCGGGTGAAAAACTGTTTTTT
NA | NA | TRBJ2-3 | TRBV5-5 | CASSFELRTTDTQYF | TGTGCCAGCAGCTTCGAACTCCGTACCACAGATACGCAGTATTTT
few | NA | TRBJ2-3 | TRBV12-3/TRBV12-4 | CASSLFANLRDTQYF | TGTGCCAGCAGTTTGTTCGCAAACCTGAGAGATACGCAGTATTTT
NA | TRBD2 | TRBJ2-5 | TRBV5-1 | CASSSLAGGIQETQYF | TGCGCCAGCAGCTCCCTAGCGGGAGGGATCCAAGAGACCCAGTACTTC
NA | TRBD1 | TRBJ2-6 | TRBV4-3 | CASSQWEQGTGANVLTF | TGCGCCAGCAGCCAGTGGGAACAGGGGACTGGGGCCAACGTCCTGACTTTC
NA | NA | TRBJ2-7 | TRBV7-2 | CASSLGQPGYEQYF | TGTGCCAGCAGCTTAGGACAGCCAGGGTACGAGCAGTACTTC
few | NA | TRBJ1-4 | TRBV6-1 | CASRGGGREKLFF | TGTGCCAGCAGAGGCGGGGGAAGGGAAAAACTGTTTTTT
NA | NA | TRBJ2-7 | TRBV7-2 | CASRARSSYEQYF | TGTGCCAGCAGGGCCCGGAGCTCCTACGAGCAGTACTTC
few | TRBD1 | TRBJ1-2 | TRBV29-1 | CSAGPTGNYGYTF | TGCAGCGCCGGGCCGACAGGGAACTATGGCTACACCTTC